The clone carrying this T cell receptor beta chain was observed a handful of times. Preparation of the TCRbeta library involved a method that used unique molecular identifiers. TCRdb re-called the PCR reads with MiXCR, one entry per CDR3 protein. The table records almost 400,000 distinct CDR3 sequences, roughly 20% of them present only once. These data belong to a study of T-cell reconstitution after alpha-beta-depleted transplantation in children. The CDR3 covers 15 residues. Germline V gene data show CDR1 as SGHTA and CDR2 as FQGNSA. V lost 2 bases to trimming and J lost 13 bases; unmatched junction nucleotides: 10.

This TCR derives from a human donor who donated a stem cell graft to a child with acute myeloid leukemia. The specimen was PBMCs from the stem cell graft donor, collected from the stem cell graft. The V and J genes are TRBV7-2 and TRBJ2-1; 11 nucleotides agree with TRBD2. The CDR3 sequence: CASSLTSGSNQEQFF. The DNA of the CDR3 is TGTGCCAGCAGCTTAACTAGCGGGAGCAATCAGGAACAGTTCTTC.